This is a list of T cell receptor beta chains from one sample in a study of T cells in Graves' hyperthyroidism and ophthalmopathy. TCRdb called the multiplex PCR reads again in MiXCR, with one record for every CDR3 protein. The top ten hold 30% to 40% of the sample, which has 300,000 to 450,000 distinct CDR3 sequences, about 17% seen once. Sequencing input: blood. The receptor source for this set is a woman younger than 45 with Graves' hyperthyroidism that later progressed to Graves' ophthalmopathy. Both conserved end residues are part of each CDR3. The D gene is left open where the match is weak. Clone size appears in some rows only: once, few, many, or a class for an expanded clone.

TRBJ1-2,-,many,TRBV12-3/TRBV12-4,CATWDRGGDNYGYTF,TGTGCCACCTGGGATCGGGGGGGAGACAACTATGGCTACACCTTC
TRBJ2-6,-,-,TRBV20-1,CSAREGVPLSGANVLTF,TGCAGTGCTAGAGAGGGGGTCCCCCTTTCTGGGGCCAACGTCCTGACTTTC
TRBJ2-1,-,many,TRBV24-1,CATSDDGTYNEQFF,TGTGCCACCAGTGATGACGGGACTTACAATGAGCAGTTCTTC
TRBJ1-1,-,many,TRBV3-1,CASSQDSPGYTEAFF,TGTGCCAGCAGCCAAGATTCCCCAGGCTACACTGAAGCTTTCTTT
TRBJ1-6,-,many,TRBV30,CALTRLNYNSPLHF,TGTGCCTTGACGAGGCTTAACTATAATTCACCCCTCCACTTT
TRBJ2-2,-,once,TRBV6-1,CASSPSRSTGELFF,TGTGCCAGCAGTCCCTCCAGATCCACCGGGGAGCTGTTTTTT
TRBJ1-2,TRBD1,-,TRBV28,CASISPGQGKLGYTF,TGTGCCAGCATCTCCCCCGGACAGGGAAAATTAGGCTACACCTTC
TRBJ1-5,-,-,TRBV10-3,CAISEPGNQPQHF,TGTGCCATCAGTGAACCAGGCAATCAGCCCCAGCATTTT
TRBJ2-2,TRBD2,-,TRBV5-1,CDSREGTGELFF,TGCGACAGCAGGGAGGGGACCGGGGAGCTGTTTTTT
TRBJ2-5,-,many,TRBV5-8,CASSPLQGRTGGGRYF,TGTGCCAGCAGCCCATTGCAGGGAAGGACTGGGGGAGGTCGGTACTTC
TRBJ1-5,TRBD1,-,TRBV11-2,CASSGTGGNQPQHF,TGTGCCAGCAGCGGGACAGGGGGAAATCAGCCCCAGCATTTT
TRBJ2-6,-,few,TRBV7-9,CASSLTLGSSGANVLTF,TGTGCCAGCAGCTTAACTCTGGGATCCTCTGGGGCCAACGTCCTGACTTTC
TRBJ2-2,TRBD2,-,TRBV6-2/TRBV6-3,CASSPGLVVPGELFF,TGTGCCAGCAGCCCGGGACTAGTGGTCCCCGGGGAGCTGTTTTTT
TRBJ2-3,TRBD2,many,TRBV27,CASSSRLAGGASTDTQYF,TGTGCCAGCAGTTCAAGACTAGCGGGGGGGGCTAGCACAGATACGCAGTATTTT
TRBJ2-5,TRBD2,-,TRBV28,CASSFGTSGRSIETQYF,TGTGCCAGCAGTTTCGGGACTAGCGGGAGAAGTATCGAGACCCAGTACTTC
TRBJ1-2,-,many,TRBV6-1,CASSDNKNNYGYTF,TGTGCCAGCAGTGATAATAAGAATAACTATGGCTACACCTTC
TRBJ2-1,-,many,TRBV30,CAWSVQYQQGGTYNEQFF,TGTGCCTGGAGTGTACAGTATCAGCAGGGAGGAACTTACAATGAGCAGTTCTTC
TRBJ2-5,TRBD2,-,TRBV28,CASNPPAGGRWETQYF,TGTGCCAGTAATCCTCCCGCGGGGGGCAGATGGGAGACCCAGTACTTC
TRBJ2-1,-,-,TRBV3-1,CASSQVSRVEQFF,TGTGCCAGCAGCCAAGTCTCCCGCGTTGAGCAGTTCTTC
TRBJ2-7,TRBD2,once,TRBV10-2,CASSESYVGGAQGEQYF,TGCGCCAGCAGTGAGTCGTACGTCGGGGGGGCGCAGGGCGAGCAGTACTTC